The 5 T cell receptor beta chains reported below all come from one sample, sequenced in a study of blood T cell repertoires in COVID-19 (dated by TCRdb to the early 2020s). Preparation of the library involved the immunoSEQ multiplex PCR assay. TCRdb took over this immuneACCESS table, retaining in-frame rearrangements with V and J assigned. Such tables are incomplete; in checked studies, under half of the missing clones stem from an unresolved V gene, and the remainder is unexplained. Counted in this sample were fewer than 300,000 clones; 80% to 85% of them appeared once. The ten largest clonotypes hold 15% to 17% of the sample. Sequencing was done on a sample of peripheral blood. Every receptor here comes from a person between 65 and 79 years old with COVID-19, enrolled during active disease.

This clone was picked up a small number of times. The V call is TRBV3-1 (or the pseudogene TRBV3-2), the J call TRBJ2-2; 14 nucleotides match TRBD2. This CDR3 region has 18 residues. Germline lookup yields CDR1 LGHDT and CDR2 YNNKEL (reference sequence). The ends lost 6 bases at V and 3 bases at J; junction bases unmatched: 9. The CDR3 sequence: CASSRTSGRRGYTGELFF. The CDR3 DNA reads as TGTGCCAGCAGTCGGACTAGCGGGAGGCGGGGATACACCGGGGAGCTGTTTTTT.

V usage is TRBV28 and J usage is TRBJ2-5; 9 nucleotides line up with TRBD1. The length of the CDR3 is 15 residues. The germline CDR1 and CDR2 sequences are MDHEN and SYDVKM. The junction had 9 bases not matched to a gene; V was cut back by 5 bases and J by 5 bases. CDR3 nucleotides: TGTGCCAGCAGTACCCCGGGACAGGGAATCGAGACCCAGTACTTC. Protein sequence: CASSTPGQGIETQYF.

V gene TRBV7-3 combines with J gene TRBJ2-1, with TRBD1 matching 10 bases. V lost 3 bases, J lost 2 bases, and 1 base stayed unmatched. CDR1 and CDR2 (germline): SGHTA, FQGTGA. The CDR3 is 15 amino acids. DNA for the CDR3: TGTGCCAGCAGCTTTGGACAGGGGGCCTACAATGAGCAGTTCTTC. Protein sequence: CASSFGQGAYNEQFF.

In this sample, this clone turned up once. The chain uses TRBV7-9 and TRBJ1-6, with D unresolved. CDR3 length: 13 amino acids. The V gene lost 7 bases and the J gene lost 7 bases, with 11 bases spanning the gap. The germline CDR1 and CDR2 sequences are SEHNR and FQNEAQ (reference sequence). This CDR3 is CASTQTGNSPLHF. The DNA for the CDR3 is TGTGCCAGCACCCAGACGGGGAATTCACCCCTCCACTTT.

This chain uses TRBV5-6 with TRBJ1-6; D is possibly TRBD1 (5 bases). This CDR3 spans 14 amino acids. Germline CDR1 SGHDT, CDR2 YYEEEE. Trimming took 2 bases from V and 10 from J, leaving 13 bases between them. CDR3 DNA sequence: TGTGCCAGCAGCTTCAGGGTTCAGGAATCACCCCTCCACTTT. It translates to CASSFRVQESPLHF.